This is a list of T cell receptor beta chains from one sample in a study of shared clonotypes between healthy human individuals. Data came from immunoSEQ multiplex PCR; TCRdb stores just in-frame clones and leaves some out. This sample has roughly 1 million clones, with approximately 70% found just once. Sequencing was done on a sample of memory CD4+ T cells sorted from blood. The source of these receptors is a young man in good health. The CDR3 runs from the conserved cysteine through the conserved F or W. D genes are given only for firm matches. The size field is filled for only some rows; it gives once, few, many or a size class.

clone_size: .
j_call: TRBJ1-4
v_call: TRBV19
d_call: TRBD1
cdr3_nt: TGTGCCAGTAGTACGGACAGGGGGGATGAAAAACTGTTTTTT
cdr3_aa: CASSTDRGDEKLFF

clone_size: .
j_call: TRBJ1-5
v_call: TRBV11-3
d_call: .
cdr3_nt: TGTGCCAGCAGCCCCCGGACGGTAAATCAGCCCCAGCATTTT
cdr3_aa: CASSPRTVNQPQHF

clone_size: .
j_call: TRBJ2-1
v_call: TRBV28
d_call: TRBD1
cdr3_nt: TGTGCCAGCAGTTACCCACAATTTTCAGGGGGCGCGGGGAATGAGCAGTTCTTC
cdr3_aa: CASSYPQFSGGAGNEQFF

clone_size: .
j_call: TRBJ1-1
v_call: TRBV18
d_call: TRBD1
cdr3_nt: TGTGCCAGCTCACCACCGTCACAGGGGGGGACCGAAGCTTTCTTT
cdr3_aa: CASSPPSQGGTEAFF

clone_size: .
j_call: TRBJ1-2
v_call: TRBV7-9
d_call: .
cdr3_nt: TGTGCCAGCAGCTTAGAGGTTAACAGCTATGGCTACACCTTC
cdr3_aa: CASSLEVNSYGYTF

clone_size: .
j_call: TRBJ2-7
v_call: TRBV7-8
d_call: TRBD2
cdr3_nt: TGTGCCAGCAGCTTAGCCGCGGGGGGACCCTACGAGCAGTACTTC
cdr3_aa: CASSLAAGGPYEQYF

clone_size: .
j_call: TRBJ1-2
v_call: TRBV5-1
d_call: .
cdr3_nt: TGCGCCAGCAGCAGTGCGGGGGATGGCTACACCTTC
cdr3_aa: CASSSAGDGYTF

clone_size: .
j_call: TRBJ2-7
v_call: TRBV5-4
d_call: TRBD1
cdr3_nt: TGTGCCAGCGGCTTGTACAGGGGAGAGGACGAGCAGTACTTC
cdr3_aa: CASGLYRGEDEQYF

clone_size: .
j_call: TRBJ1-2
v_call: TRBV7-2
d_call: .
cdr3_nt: TGTGCCCTTCCCGGGGGGCGGGAAATAGACTATGGCTACACCTTC
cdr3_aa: CALPGGREIDYGYTF

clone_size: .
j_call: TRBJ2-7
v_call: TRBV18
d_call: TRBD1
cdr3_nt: TGTGCCAGCTCAGTCGGACAGGGGGCTTGGTACGAGCAGTACTTC
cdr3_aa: CASSVGQGAWYEQYF

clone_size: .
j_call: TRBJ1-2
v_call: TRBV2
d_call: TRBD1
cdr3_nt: TGTGCCAGCAGTCTCACAGGGGGCGCAGGTAATGGCTACACCTTC
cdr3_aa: CASSLTGGAGNGYTF

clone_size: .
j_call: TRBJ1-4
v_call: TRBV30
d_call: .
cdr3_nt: TGTGCCTGGAGTTTTCCGGCCGAAAAACTGTTTTTT
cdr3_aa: CAWSFPAEKLFF

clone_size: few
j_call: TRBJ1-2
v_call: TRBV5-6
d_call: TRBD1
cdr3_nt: TGTGCCAGCAGCAAGGGACAGGGGCAGGATGGCTACACCTTC
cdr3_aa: CASSKGQGQDGYTF

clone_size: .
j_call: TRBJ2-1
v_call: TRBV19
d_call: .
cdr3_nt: TGTGCCAGTAGTATCGGGCAGGGGATAAGCAATGAGCAGTTCTTC
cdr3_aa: CASSIGQGISNEQFF

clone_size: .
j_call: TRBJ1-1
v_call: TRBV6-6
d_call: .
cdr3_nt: TGTGCCAGCAGTTACGGGAGGTACACTGAAGCTTTCTTT
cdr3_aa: CASSYGRYTEAFF

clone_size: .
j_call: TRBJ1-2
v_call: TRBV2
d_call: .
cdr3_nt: TGTGCCAGCAGTGCGGGACTTAACGGCTACACCTTC
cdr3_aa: CASSAGLNGYTF